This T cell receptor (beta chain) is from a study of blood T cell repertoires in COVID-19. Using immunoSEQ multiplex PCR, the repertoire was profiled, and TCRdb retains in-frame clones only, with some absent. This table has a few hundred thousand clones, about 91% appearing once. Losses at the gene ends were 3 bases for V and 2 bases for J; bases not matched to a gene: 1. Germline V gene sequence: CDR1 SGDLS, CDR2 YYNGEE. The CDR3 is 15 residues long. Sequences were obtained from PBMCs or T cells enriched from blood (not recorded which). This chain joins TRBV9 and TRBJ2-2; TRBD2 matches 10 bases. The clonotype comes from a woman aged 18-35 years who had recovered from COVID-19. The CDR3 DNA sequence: TGTGCCAGCAGCGAGCGGGGGGGAAACACCGGGGAGCTGTTTTTT. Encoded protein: CASSERGGNTGELFF. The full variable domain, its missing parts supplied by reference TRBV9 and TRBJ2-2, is DSGVTQTPKHLITATGQRVTLRCSPRSGDLSVYWYQQSLDQGLQFLIQYYNGEERAKGNILERFSAQQFPDLHSELNLSSLELGDSALYFCASSERGGNTGELFFGEGSRLTVL.